A single sample is the source of the 19 T cell receptor beta chains below, sequenced in a study of blood T cell repertoires in COVID-19. Libraries were prepared by immunoSEQ multiplex PCR; TCRdb keeps only in-frame clonotypes and omits some of them. In the table there are 300,000 to 400,000 clones, about nine tenths of which are singletons. The specimen was peripheral blood. The source is a woman in her 70s with COVID-19, enrolled during active disease.

V gene TRBV30 combines with J gene TRBJ2-3; 10 bases align to TRBD2. This CDR3 has 15 amino acids. The trim removed 6 bases at V and 3 bases at J, leaving 9 bases unmatched. CDR1 and CDR2 (germline): GTSNPN, SVGIG (reference sequence). CDR3 sequence: CACPFKRGGTDTQYF. Written as DNA, the CDR3 is TGTGCCTGTCCCTTTAAGCGGGGGGGAACAGATACGCAGTATTTT.

The gene calls are TRBV27 and TRBJ1-5; D uncertain. Germline values: CDR1 MNHEY, CDR2 SMNVEV (reference sequence). There are 14 residues in the CDR3. V was pared by 4 bases and J by 2 bases, with 9 bases between. The CDR3 bases are TGTGCCAGCAGTTCCCACGAGGGCAATCAGCCCCAGCATTTT. Translating gives CASSSHEGNQPQHF.

Only one count was recorded for this clone. V is TRBV27 and J is TRBJ1-1, with 11 bases identical to TRBD1. CDR3 length: 15 residues. J was trimmed by 2 bases and V by 2 bases; bases with no gene match: 1. Germline lookup yields CDR1 MNHEY and CDR2 SMNVEV (reference sequence). The CDR3 is CASSLGQGANTEAFF. The CDR3 DNA is TGTGCCAGCAGTTTAGGACAGGGGGCAAACACTGAAGCTTTCTTT.

The rearrangement links TRBV28 to TRBJ1-1, with 9 bases identical to TRBD1. Germline CDR1 is MDHEN and CDR2 is SYDVKM. With V trimmed by 2 bases and J by 1 base, 2 bases remained unmatched. The CDR3 extends over 15 amino acids. CDR3 nucleotides: TGTGCCAGCAGTTTACAGGACAGGGGGAACACTGAAGCTTTCTTT. Its protein is CASSLQDRGNTEAFF.

For this clone: Other nucleotide sequences in the sample specify the same CDR3. V usage is TRBV5-1 and J usage is TRBJ2-2; 8 bases agree with TRBD2. J lost 3 bases, V lost 2 bases, and 0 bases had no gene match. From germline, CDR1 is SGHRS and CDR2 YFSETQ. The CDR3 is 14 residues long. CDR3 DNA: TGCGCCAGCAGCTTAGCGGGGGACACCGGGGAGCTGTTTTTT. As protein: CASSLAGDTGELFF.

This chain uses TRBV24-1 with TRBJ1-5; 7 positions match TRBD1. Germline V gene data show CDR1 as KGHDR and CDR2 as SFDVKD. This CDR3 has 19 residues. The J segment lost 4 bases and the V segment lost 6 bases, leaving 20 bases of the junction unmatched. CDR3 DNA sequence: TGTGCCACCAGTACGTGGCCAGGGGGTCTACCTCCGGATAATCAGCCCCAGCATTTT. Translating gives CATSTWPGGLPPDNQPQHF.

Regarding this clone: The same CDR3 can be traced to other DNA sequences in this sample. The V gene is TRBV10-3, the J gene TRBJ1-2; no definite D call. V was clipped by 0 bases and J by 2 bases, with 7 bases between them. CDR1 and CDR2 from the germline V gene are ENHRY and SYGVKD. The CDR3 is 14 residues long. The CDR3 nucleotides are TGTGCCATCAGTGAGTCGGGAGGGAACTATGGCTACACCTTC. Its protein product is CAISESGGNYGYTF.

The V call is TRBV11-2, the J call TRBJ2-3, with D uncertain. Per germline, CDR1 SGHAT and CDR2 FQNNGV. Trimming removed 5 bases from V and 8 bases from J, with 8 bases in between. CDR3 size: 11 residues. Here the CDR3 reads CASSRFGTQYF. The CDR3 coding sequence is TGTGCCAGCAGCCGTTTCGGTACGCAGTATTTT.

This clone occurred a few times. The chain uses TRBV19 and TRBJ1-2; perhaps TRBD1 as D (5 bases). The CDR3 has 13 residues. Trimming removed 5 bases at V and 8 bases at J, with 15 bases between. Germline assignment: CDR1 LNHDA and CDR2 SQIVND (reference sequence). The CDR3: CASSSAQARGYTF. DNA of the CDR3: TGTGCCAGTAGTTCGGCACAGGCTCGGGGCTACACCTTC.

The chain uses TRBV7-2 and TRBJ2-3; tentative D call: TRBD1 (5 bases). The V gene's germline CDR1 is SGHTA and CDR2 FQGNSA. V was cut by 1 base and J by 2 bases, with 10 bases left in between. The CDR3 consists of 15 residues. The CDR3 loop reads CASSLGGAYTDTQYF. The CDR3 DNA is TGTGCCAGCAGCTTAGGGGGCGCTTACACAGATACGCAGTATTTT.

This chain links TRBV6-6 with TRBJ1-1; D is uncertain. The CDR3 runs 10 residues. The germline gives CDR1 MNHNY, CDR2 SVGAGI (reference sequence). The ends were cut back, 9 bases at V and 8 bases at J, with 10 bases in the middle. Written as DNA, the CDR3 is TGTGCCAGTTTAGCCACCGAAGCTTTCTTT. It encodes CASLATEAFF.

J is TRBJ2-5 and V is TRBV29-1; 10 positions match TRBD2. Germline CDR1 SQVTM, CDR2 ANQGSEA. V lost 0 bases, J lost 4 bases, and 14 bases stayed unmatched. This CDR3 comprises 18 residues. CDR3: CSVEERRGSGGKGETQYF. The CDR3 DNA reads as TGCAGCGTTGAAGAGAGGCGCGGTAGCGGGGGGAAGGGAGAGACCCAGTACTTC.

The CDR3 region is CASSSPGGQPQQETQYF. DNA for the CDR3: TGTGCCAGCAGCTCCCCCGGGGGACAGCCACAGCAAGAGACCCAGTACTTC. The chain has TRBV11-2 and TRBJ2-5, with a weak D call TRBD1 (7 bases). Per the germline V gene, CDR1 is SGHAT and CDR2 is FQNNGV. CDR3 length: 17 residues. V lost 4 bases to trimming and J lost 2 bases, with 20 bases between them.

The genes are TRBV3-1 (or the pseudogene TRBV3-2) and TRBJ2-5; tentatively, D is TRBD2 (6 bases). Germline lookup yields CDR1 LGHDT and CDR2 YNNKEL (reference sequence). The V gene lost 0 bases and the J gene lost 5 bases, with 16 bases spanning the gap. The CDR3 contains 16 residues. The CDR3 sequence: CASSQDLLWGRETQYF. The CDR3 nucleotides are TGTGCCAGCAGCCAAGATTTACTCTGGGGGAGGGAGACCCAGTACTTC.

The rearrangement joins TRBV6-6 to TRBJ2-3, with 9 bases aligning to TRBD1. The trim removed 10 bases at V and 6 bases at J, leaving 8 bases unmatched. CDR3 length equals 13 residues. Germline V CDR1 and CDR2: MNHNY, SVGAGI (reference sequence). CDR3 coding DNA: TGTGCCATCAAAGGGACAGGGTGGGATACGCAGTATTTT. It yields the protein CAIKGTGWDTQYF.

This clone has just one count. The chain links TRBV5-6 to TRBJ1-3; possibly TRBD1 for D (5 bases). Trimming left V 6 bases short and J 1 base short, with 11 bases between. The CDR3 sequence is 14 residues long. Germline V CDR1 and CDR2: SGHDT, YYEEEE. This chain's CDR3 is CASTWRGSGNTIYF. CDR3 bases: TGTGCCAGCACCTGGCGGGGGTCTGGAAACACCATATATTTT.

The V call is TRBV28, the J call TRBJ2-1; D may be TRBD2 (6 bases). Deletions cut 4 bases from V and 0 bases from J, with 16 bases between. The V gene's germline CDR1 is MDHEN and CDR2 SYDVKM. The CDR3 extends over 17 amino acids. The CDR3 nucleotides are TGTGCCAGCAGTTCCCCGAGTAGCGGAAGCTCCTACAATGAGCAGTTCTTC. Translated, it gives CASSSPSSGSSYNEQFF.

The V call is TRBV7-8, the J call TRBJ2-2; the match to TRBD2 covers 7 bases. Germline lookup yields CDR1 SGHVS and CDR2 FQNEAQ. V trimming: 2 bases; J trimming: 5 bases; junction bases outside the gene matches: 5. The length of the CDR3 is 15 residues. CDR3: CASSLRDYKTGELFF. The CDR3 DNA is TGTGCCAGCAGCTTAAGGGACTACAAAACCGGGGAGCTGTTTTTT.

The chain uses TRBV28 and TRBJ1-4, with 9 bases lining up with TRBD1. This CDR3 region has 14 residues. The V segment lost 3 bases and the J segment 7 bases; nucleotides outside the gene matches: 3. Germline CDR1 is MDHEN and CDR2 is SYDVKM. The CDR3 region is CASSFWDRVEKLFF. DNA of the CDR3: TGTGCCAGCAGTTTCTGGGACAGGGTTGAAAAACTGTTTTTT.